Described below is a single T cell receptor (beta chain) sequence and its context. These data come from a study of cytomegalovirus exposure and HLA in healthy donors. In the PCR, 60 Vbeta and 13 Jbeta primers were used. Repertoires were generated with immunoSEQ multiplex PCR, while TCRdb's copy carries only in-frame clones and drops some. The table records under 200,000 clones, around 80% of them present only once. From germline, CDR1 is MDHEN and CDR2 SYDVKM. This CDR3 has 18 amino acids. The V and J ends lost 1 base and 2 bases, in that order; junction bases with no gene match: 9. Source material: PBMCs. The chain links TRBV28 to TRBJ1-5; 9 nucleotides match TRBD1. This receptor was obtained from a woman aged 40 to 50 in good health and CMV-seronegative. The CDR3: CASSLFRDRVMGNQPQHF. CDR3 coding DNA: TGTGCCAGCAGTTTATTCCGGGACAGGGTAATGGGCAATCAGCCCCAGCATTTT.